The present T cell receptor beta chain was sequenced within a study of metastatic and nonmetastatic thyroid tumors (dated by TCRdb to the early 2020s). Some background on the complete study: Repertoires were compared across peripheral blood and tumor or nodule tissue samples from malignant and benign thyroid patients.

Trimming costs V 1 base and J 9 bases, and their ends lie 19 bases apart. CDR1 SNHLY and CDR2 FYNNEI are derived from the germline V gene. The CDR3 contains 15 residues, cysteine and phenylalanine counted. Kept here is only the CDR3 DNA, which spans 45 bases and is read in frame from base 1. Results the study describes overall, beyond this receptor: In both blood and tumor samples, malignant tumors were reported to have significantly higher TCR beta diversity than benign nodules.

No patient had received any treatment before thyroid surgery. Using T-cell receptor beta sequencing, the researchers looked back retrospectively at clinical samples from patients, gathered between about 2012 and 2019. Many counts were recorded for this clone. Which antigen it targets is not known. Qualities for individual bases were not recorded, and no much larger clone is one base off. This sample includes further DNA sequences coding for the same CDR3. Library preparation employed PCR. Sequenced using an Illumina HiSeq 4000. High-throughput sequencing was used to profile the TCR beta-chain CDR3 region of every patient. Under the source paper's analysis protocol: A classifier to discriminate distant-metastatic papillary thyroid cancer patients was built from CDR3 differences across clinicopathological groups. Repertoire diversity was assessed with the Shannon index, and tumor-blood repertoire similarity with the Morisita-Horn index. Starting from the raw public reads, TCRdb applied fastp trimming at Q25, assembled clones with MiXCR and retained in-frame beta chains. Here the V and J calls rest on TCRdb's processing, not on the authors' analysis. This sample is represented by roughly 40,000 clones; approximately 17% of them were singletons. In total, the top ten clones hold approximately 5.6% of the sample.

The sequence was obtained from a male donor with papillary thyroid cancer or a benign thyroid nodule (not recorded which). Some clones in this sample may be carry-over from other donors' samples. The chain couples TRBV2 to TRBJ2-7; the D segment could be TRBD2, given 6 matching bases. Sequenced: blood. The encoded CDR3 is CASSEVGGDRRGQYF. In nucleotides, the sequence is TGTGCCAGCAGTGAAGTGGGCGGGGATCGGAGGGGGCAGTACTTC.